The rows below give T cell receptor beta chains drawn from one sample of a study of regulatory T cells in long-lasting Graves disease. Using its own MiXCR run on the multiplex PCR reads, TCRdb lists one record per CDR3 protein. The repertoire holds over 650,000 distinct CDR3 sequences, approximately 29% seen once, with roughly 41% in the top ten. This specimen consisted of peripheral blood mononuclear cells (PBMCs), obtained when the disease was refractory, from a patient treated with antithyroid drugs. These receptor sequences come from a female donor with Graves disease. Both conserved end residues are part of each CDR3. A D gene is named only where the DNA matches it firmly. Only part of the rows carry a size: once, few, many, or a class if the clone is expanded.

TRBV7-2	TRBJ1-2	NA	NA	TGTGCCAGCAGCCCTGCAGGACAGTACTATGGCTACACCTTC	CASSPAGQYYGYTF
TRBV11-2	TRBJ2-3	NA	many	TGTGCCAGCAGTTCCAGCACAGATACGCAGTATTTT	CASSSSTDTQYF
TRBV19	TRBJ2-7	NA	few	TGTGCCAGTAGTTTTCGGACTGGCTACGAGCAGTACTTC	CASSFRTGYEQYF
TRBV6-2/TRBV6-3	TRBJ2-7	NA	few	TGTGCCAGCACCGGAGGTTCGACCTACGAGCAGTACTTC	CASTGGSTYEQYF
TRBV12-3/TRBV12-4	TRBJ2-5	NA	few	TGTGCCAGTAGAATCTCCCAAGAGACCCAGTACTTC	CASRISQETQYF
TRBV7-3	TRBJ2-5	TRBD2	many	TGTGCCAGCAGCCCCGGGACTAGCGGGAGACAAGAGACCCAGTACTTC	CASSPGTSGRQETQYF
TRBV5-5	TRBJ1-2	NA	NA	TGTGCCAGCAGCGCGTTGGGGGTCCGGGGCTACACCTTC	CASSALGVRGYTF
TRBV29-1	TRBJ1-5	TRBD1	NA	TGCAGCGTTGCAGGGGGTGGTCATCAGCCCCAGCATTTT	CSVAGGGHQPQHF
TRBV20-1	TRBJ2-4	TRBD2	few	TGCAGTGCCGAAAAAGCGGGGGAGCGAGACATTCAGTACTTC	CSAEKAGERDIQYF
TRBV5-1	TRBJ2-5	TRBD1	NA	TGCGCCAGCAGCCCGGGACAGGATGAGGAGACCCAGTACTTC	CASSPGQDEETQYF
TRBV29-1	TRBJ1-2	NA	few	TGCAGCGTTGAAGATCCGGAAGGTGGCTACACCTTC	CSVEDPEGGYTF
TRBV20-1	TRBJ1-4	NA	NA	TGCAGTGCTAGAGATGACGCCTGGAGTGAAAAACTGTTTTTT	CSARDDAWSEKLFF
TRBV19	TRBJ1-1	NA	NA	TGTGCCAGTAACGGCCGGGGCACTGAAGCTTTCTTT	CASNGRGTEAFF
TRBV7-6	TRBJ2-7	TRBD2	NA	TGTGCCAGCAGCTTAGGACTAGCGGGAAGTTTAATGAAAGGCTACGAGCAGTACTTC	CASSLGLAGSLMKGYEQYF
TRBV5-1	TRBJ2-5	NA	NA	TGCGCCAGCAGCGATGATCCGCCTGAGCCCCAAGAGACCCAGTACTTC	CASSDDPPEPQETQYF
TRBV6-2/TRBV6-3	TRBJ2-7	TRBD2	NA	TGTGCCAGCAGTTACAATGGACGGCGTGCGGGGGACGAGCAGTACTTC	CASSYNGRRAGDEQYF
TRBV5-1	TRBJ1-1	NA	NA	TGCGCCAGCAGCTTGCAAACAACGAACACTGAAGCTTTCTTT	CASSLQTTNTEAFF
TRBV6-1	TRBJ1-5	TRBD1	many	TGTGCCAGCAGGGAGACAGGGACGGGGCAGCCCCAGCATTTT	CASRETGTGQPQHF
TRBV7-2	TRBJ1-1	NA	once	TGTGCCAGCCGCTTGGGACAAATGAACACTGAAGCTTTCTTT	CASRLGQMNTEAFF
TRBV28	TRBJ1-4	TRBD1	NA	TGTGCCAGCAGGCCCGGGACAGGGATTGAAAAACTGTTTTTT	CASRPGTGIEKLFF
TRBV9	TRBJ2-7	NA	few	TGTGCCAGCAGCGTAGGAGACATGGCCGCCTACGAGCAGTACTTC	CASSVGDMAAYEQYF
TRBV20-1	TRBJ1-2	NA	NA	TGCAGTGCTAGGGACACCCGTGGCTACACCTTC	CSARDTRGYTF
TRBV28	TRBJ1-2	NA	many	TGTGCCAGCTTGGGTCCGGGGTTCTATGGCTACACCTTC	CASLGPGFYGYTF
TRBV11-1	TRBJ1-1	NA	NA	TGTGCCAGCAGCTTCACCGGGGGGATGGGTAACACTGAAGCTTTCTTT	CASSFTGGMGNTEAFF
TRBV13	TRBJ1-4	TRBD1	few	TGTGCCAGCAGCCTTCCAGGGGGCGCTGCCCGAGGTGAAAAACTGTTTTTT	CASSLPGGAARGEKLFF
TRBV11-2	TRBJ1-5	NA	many	TGTGCCAGCAGAAAGACCGAGGACAGCAATCAGCCCCAGCATTTT	CASRKTEDSNQPQHF
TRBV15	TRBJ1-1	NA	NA	TGTGCCACCAGCAGAGATCCCCCCACTGAAGCTTTCTTT	CATSRDPPTEAFF
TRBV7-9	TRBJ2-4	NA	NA	TGTGCCAGCAGCTTAATTACCCTAGAAAACATTCAGTACTTC	CASSLITLENIQYF
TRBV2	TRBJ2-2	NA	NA	TGTGCCAGCAGTGTAGACAGAACCACCGGGGAGCTGTTTTTT	CASSVDRTTGELFF
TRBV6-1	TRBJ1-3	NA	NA	TGTGCCAGCAGTGAACGACGCTCTGGAAACACCATATATTTT	CASSERRSGNTIYF
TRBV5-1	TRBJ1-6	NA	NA	TGCGCCAGCAGCTGGGGGGAAAATTCACCCCTCCACTTT	CASSWGENSPLHF
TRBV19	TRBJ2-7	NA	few	TGTGCCAGCAGCAGTTCCCCCTCGGTCTCCTACGAGCAGTACTTC	CASSSSPSVSYEQYF
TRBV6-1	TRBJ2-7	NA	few	TGTGCCAGCAGGACGGACAGAACCTCCTACGAGCAGTACTTC	CASRTDRTSYEQYF
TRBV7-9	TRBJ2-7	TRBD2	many	TGTGCCAGCAGCCCGAAGCGGGAGTGGTACGAGCAGTACTTC	CASSPKREWYEQYF
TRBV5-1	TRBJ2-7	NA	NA	TGCGCCAGCAGCCGACCGGGACTCTACGAGCAGTACTTC	CASSRPGLYEQYF
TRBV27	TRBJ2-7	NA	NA	TGTGCCAGCAGTCCCTCGGACACCTTCCACGAGCAGTACTTC	CASSPSDTFHEQYF
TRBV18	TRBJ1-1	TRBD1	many	TGTGCCAGCTCACAACGACAGGGGATAGACACTGAAGCTTTCTTT	CASSQRQGIDTEAFF
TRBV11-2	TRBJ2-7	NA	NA	TGTGCCAGCAGCTTAATAGGACGGTCCTCCTACGAGCAGTACTTC	CASSLIGRSSYEQYF
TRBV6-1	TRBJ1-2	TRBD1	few	TGTGCCAGCAGTGAGGACAGGGGGGACTATGGCTACACCTTC	CASSEDRGDYGYTF
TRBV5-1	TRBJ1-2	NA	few	TGCGCCAGCAGCTTGGGGACATCGAGCTATGGCTACACCTTC	CASSLGTSSYGYTF
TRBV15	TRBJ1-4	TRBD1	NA	TGTGCCACCAGCAGAGATCCCGTGACAGGGCTAGAAAAACTGTTTTTT	CATSRDPVTGLEKLFF